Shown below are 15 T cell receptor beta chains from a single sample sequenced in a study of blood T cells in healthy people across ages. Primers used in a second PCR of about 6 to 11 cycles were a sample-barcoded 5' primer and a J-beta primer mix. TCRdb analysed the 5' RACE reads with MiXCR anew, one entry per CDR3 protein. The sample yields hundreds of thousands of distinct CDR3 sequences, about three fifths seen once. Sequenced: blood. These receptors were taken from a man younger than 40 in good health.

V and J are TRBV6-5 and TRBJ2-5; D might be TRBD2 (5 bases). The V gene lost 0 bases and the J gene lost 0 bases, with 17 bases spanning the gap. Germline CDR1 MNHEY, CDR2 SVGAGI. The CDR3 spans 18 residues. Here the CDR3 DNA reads TGTGCCAGCAGTTACTCGATCGTTAGGGAGACCTACCAAGAGACCCAGTACTTC. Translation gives CASSYSIVRETYQETQYF.

CDR3 protein: CASRTVYNEQFF. As DNA, the CDR3 is TGTGCCAGCAGGACTGTTTACAATGAGCAGTTCTTC. J is TRBJ2-1 and V is TRBV28; D is unclear. The germline CDR1 and CDR2 sequences are MDHEN and SYDVKM. V gave up 6 bases and J gave up 4 bases, with 7 bases separating them. CDR3 length: 12 residues.

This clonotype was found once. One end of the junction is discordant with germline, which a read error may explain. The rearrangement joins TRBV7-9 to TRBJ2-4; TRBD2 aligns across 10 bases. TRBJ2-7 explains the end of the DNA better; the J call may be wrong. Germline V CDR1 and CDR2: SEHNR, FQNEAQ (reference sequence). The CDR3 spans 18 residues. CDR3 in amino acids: CANSPIQGQRAGGYEQYF. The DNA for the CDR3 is TGTGCCAACAGCCCGATCCAGGGACAGCGAGCGGGAGGGTACGAGCAGTACTTC.

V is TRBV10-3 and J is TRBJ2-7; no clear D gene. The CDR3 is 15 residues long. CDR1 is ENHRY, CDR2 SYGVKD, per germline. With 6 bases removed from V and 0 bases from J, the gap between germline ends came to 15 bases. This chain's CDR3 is CAISQSAIRSYEQYF. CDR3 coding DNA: TGTGCCATCAGCCAGTCGGCGATTCGCTCCTACGAGCAGTACTTC.

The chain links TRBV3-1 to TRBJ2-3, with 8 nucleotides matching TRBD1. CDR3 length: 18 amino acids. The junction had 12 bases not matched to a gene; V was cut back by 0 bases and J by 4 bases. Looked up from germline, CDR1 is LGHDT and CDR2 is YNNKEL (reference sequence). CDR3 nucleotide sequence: TGTGCCAGCAGCCAAGATCTAGTAGTGGCAGGGGGCCCAGATACGCAGTATTTT. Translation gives CASSQDLVVAGGPDTQYF.

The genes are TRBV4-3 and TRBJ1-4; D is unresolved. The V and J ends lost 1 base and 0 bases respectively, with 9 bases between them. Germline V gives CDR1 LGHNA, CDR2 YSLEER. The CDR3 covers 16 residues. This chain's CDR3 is CASSQGNPATNEKLFF. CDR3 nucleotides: TGCGCCAGCAGCCAAGGAAACCCTGCAACTAATGAAAAACTGTTTTTT.

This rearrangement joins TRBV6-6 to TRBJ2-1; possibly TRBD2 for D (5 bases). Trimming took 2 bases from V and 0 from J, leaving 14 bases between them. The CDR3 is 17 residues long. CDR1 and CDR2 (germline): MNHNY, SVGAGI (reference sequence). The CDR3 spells CASSYRLERISYNEQFF. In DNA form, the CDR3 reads TGTGCCAGCAGTTACCGGTTGGAGCGGATCTCCTACAATGAGCAGTTCTTC.

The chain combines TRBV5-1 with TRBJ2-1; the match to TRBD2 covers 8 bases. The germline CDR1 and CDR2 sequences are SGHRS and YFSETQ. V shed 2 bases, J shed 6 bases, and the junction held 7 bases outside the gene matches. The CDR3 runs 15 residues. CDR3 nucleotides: TGCGCCAGCAGCTTCAGGACTAGCAGGGCCAATGAGCAGTTCTTC. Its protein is CASSFRTSRANEQFF. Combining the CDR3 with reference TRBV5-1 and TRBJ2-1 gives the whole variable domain KAGVTQTPRYLIKTRGQQVTLSCSPISGHRSVSWYQQTPGQGLQFLFEYFSETQRNKGNFPGRFSGRQFSNSRSEMNVSTLELGDSALYLCASSFRTSRANEQFFGPGTRLTVL.

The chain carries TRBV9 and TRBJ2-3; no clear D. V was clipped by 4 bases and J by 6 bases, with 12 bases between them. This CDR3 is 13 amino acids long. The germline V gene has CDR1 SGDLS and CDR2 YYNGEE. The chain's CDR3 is CASSPENGDTQYF. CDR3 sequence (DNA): TGTGCCAGCAGCCCAGAGAACGGGGATACGCAGTATTTT. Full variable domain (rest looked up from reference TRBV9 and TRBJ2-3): DSGVTQTPKHLITATGQRVTLRCSPRSGDLSVYWYQQSLDQGLQFLIQYYNGEERAKGNILERFSAQQFPDLHSELNLSSLELGDSALYFCASSPENGDTQYFGPGTRLTVL.

CDR3 DNA: TGTGCCAGCATCGAGCCCTACGAGCAGTACTTC. It encodes CASIEPYEQYF. The chain links TRBV21-1 to TRBJ2-7. TRBV21-1 is a pseudogene locus. The CDR3 has 11 amino acids.

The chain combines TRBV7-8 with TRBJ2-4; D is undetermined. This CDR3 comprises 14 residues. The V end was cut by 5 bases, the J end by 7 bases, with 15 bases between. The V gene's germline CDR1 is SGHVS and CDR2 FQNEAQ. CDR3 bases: TGTGCCAGCAGCCCCGCGGATATCGGCAACATTCAGTACTTC. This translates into CASSPADIGNIQYF.

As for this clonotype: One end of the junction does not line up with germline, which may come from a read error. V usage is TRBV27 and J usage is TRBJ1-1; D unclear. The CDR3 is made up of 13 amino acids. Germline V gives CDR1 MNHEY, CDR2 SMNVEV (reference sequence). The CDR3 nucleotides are TGTACCAGCAGCTGGGAAGTGAACACTGAAGCTTTCTTT. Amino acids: CTSSWEVNTEAFF.

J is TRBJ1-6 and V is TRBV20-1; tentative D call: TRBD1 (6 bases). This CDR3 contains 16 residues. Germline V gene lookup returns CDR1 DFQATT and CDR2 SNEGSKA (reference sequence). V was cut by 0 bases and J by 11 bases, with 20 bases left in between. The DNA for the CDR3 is TGCAGTGCTAGAGATGCCTCACAGGGACATATGCCACCCCTCCACTTT. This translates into CSARDASQGHMPPLHF.

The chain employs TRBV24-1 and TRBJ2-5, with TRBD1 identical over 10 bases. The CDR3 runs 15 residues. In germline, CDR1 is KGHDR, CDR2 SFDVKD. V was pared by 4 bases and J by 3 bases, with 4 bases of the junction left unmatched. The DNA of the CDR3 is TGTGCCACCAGTGACGGTGGGACAGGGGAAGAGACCCAGTACTTC. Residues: CATSDGGTGEETQYF.

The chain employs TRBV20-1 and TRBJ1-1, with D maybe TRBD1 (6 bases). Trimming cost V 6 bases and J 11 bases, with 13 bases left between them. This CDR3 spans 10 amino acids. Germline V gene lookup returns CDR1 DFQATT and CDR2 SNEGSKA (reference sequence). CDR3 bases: TGCAGTGCGTACCGGGACATCGCTTTCTTT. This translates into CSAYRDIAFF.